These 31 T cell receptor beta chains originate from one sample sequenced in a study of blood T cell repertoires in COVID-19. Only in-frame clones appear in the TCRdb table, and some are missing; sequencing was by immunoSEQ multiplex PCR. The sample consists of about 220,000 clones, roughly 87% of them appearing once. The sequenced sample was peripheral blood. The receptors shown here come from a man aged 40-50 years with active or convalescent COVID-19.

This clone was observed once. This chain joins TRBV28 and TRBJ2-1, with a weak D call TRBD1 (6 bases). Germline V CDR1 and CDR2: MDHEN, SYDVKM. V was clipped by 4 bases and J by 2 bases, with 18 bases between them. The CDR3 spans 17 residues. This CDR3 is CASSYNRVGPTYNEQFF. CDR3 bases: TGTGCCAGCAGTTATAACAGGGTAGGACCAACCTACAATGAGCAGTTCTTC. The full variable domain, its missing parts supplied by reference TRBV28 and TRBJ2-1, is DVKVTQSSRYLVKRTGEKVFLECVQDMDHENMFWYRQDPGLGLRLIYFSYDVKMKEKGDIPEGYSVSREKKERFSLILESASTNQTSMYLCASSYNRVGPTYNEQFFGPGTRLTVL.

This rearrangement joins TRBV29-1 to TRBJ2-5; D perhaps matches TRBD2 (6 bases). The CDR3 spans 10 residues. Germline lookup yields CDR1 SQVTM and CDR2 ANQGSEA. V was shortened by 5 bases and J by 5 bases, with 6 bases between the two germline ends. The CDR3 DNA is TGCAGCGTTCGGGGGGAGACCCAGTACTTC. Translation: CSVRGETQYF.

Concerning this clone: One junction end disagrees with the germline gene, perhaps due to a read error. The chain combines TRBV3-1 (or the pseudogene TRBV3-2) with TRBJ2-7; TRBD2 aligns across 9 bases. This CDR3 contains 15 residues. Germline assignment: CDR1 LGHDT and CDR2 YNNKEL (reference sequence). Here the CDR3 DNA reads TGTGCCAGCAGCTACCCGACTAGCGGTGCTGTTCACTTGGTCTTC. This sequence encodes CASSYPTSGAVHLVF.

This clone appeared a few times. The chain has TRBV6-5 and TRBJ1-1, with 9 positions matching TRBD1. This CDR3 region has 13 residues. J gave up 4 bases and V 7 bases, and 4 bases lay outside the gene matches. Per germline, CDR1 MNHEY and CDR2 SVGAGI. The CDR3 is CASTLTGGTEAFF. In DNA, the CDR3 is TGTGCCAGCACCTTGACAGGGGGCACTGAAGCTTTCTTT.

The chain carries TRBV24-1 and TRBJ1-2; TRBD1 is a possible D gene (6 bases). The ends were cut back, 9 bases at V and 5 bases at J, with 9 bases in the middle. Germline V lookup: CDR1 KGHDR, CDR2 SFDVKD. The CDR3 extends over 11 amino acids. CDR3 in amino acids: CATWGPYGYTF. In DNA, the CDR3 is TGTGCCACCTGGGGGCCTTATGGCTACACCTTC.

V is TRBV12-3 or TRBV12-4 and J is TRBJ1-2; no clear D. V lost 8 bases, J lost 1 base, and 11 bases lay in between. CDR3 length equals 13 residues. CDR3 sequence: CASRPTLNYGYTF. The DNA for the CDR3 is TGTGCCAGCCGCCCGACACTTAACTATGGCTACACCTTC.

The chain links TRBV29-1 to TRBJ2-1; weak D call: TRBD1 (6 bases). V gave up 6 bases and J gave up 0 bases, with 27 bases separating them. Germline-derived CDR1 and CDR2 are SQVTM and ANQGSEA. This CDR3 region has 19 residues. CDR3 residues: CSVVLFGQGYYSSYNEQFF. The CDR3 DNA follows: TGCAGCGTCGTTTTATTCGGGCAGGGGTACTATAGCTCCTACAATGAGCAGTTCTTC.

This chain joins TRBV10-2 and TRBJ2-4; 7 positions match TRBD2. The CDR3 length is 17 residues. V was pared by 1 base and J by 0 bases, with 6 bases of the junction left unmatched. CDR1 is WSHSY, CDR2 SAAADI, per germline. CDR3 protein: CASSEWGGSLAKNIQYF. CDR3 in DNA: TGCGCCAGCAGTGAGTGGGGAGGGAGCTTAGCCAAAAACATTCAGTACTTC.

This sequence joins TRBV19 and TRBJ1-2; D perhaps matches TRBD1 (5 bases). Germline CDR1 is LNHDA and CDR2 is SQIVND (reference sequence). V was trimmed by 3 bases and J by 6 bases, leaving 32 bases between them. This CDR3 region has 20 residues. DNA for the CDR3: TGTGCCAGTAGTATCAGGATCTGGGGGGTCGATTGGGATCACATCGATGGCTACACCTTC. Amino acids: CASSIRIWGVDWDHIDGYTF.

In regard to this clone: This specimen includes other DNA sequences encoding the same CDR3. CDR3 coding DNA: TGTGCCAGCAGCCAGGCGCTAGCAGTCTCCTACAATGAGCAGTTCTTC. It is translated as CASSQALAVSYNEQFF. The V and J genes are TRBV3-1 (or the pseudogene TRBV3-2) and TRBJ2-1; the D gene is possibly TRBD2 (5 bases). The CDR3 runs to 16 residues. V was pared by 3 bases and J by 0 bases, with 12 bases between. CDR1 and CDR2 (germline): LGHDT, YNNKEL (reference sequence).

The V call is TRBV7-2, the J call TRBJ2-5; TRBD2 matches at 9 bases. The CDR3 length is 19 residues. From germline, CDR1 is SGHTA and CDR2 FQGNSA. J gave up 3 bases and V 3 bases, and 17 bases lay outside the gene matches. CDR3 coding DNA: TGTGCCAGCAGCTTTTTCCCTAAACTGCTTAGCGGGAGTAAAGAGACCCAGTACTTC. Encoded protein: CASSFFPKLLSGSKETQYF.

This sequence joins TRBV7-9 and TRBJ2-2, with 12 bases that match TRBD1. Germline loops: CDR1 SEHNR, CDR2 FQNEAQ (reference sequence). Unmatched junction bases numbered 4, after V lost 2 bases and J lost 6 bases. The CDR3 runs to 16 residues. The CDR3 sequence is CASSLSGTGGAGELFF. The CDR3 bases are TGTGCCAGCAGCTTATCCGGGACAGGGGGCGCCGGGGAGCTGTTTTTT.

The CDR3 DNA sequence: TGTGCCAGCAGCTTAGGACATTCGAATAATTCACCCCTCCACTTT. Residues: CASSLGHSNNSPLHF. The chain carries TRBV9 and TRBJ1-6; TRBD1 is a possible D gene (5 bases). Per the germline V gene, CDR1 is SGDLS and CDR2 is YYNGEE. The CDR3 length is 15 residues. V was shortened by 4 bases and J by 5 bases, with 13 bases between the two germline ends.

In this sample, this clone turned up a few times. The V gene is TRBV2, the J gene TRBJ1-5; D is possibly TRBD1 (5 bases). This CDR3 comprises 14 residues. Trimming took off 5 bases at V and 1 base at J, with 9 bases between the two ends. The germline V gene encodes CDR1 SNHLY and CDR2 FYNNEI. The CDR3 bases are TGTGCCAGCAGTAGACAGTCGAGCAATCAGCCCCAGCATTTT. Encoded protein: CASSRQSSNQPQHF.

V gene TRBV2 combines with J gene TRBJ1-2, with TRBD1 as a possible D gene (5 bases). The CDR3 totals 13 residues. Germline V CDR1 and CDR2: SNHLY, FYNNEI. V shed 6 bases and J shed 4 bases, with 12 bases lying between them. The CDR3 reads CASRRDSPYGYTF. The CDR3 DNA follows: TGTGCCAGCAGGAGAGACAGCCCCTATGGCTACACCTTC. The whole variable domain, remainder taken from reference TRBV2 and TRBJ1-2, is EPEVTQTPSHQVTQMGQEVILRCVPISNHLYFYWYRQILGQKVEFLVSFYNNEISEKSEIFDDQFSVERPDGSNFTLKIRSTKLEDSAMYFCASRRDSPYGYTFGSGTRLTVV.

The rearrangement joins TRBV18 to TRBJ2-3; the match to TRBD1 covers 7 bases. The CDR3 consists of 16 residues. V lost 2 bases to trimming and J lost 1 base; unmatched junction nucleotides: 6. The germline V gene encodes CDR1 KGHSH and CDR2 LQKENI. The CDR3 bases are TGTGCCAGCTCACCAGGGAGAGGACAGGGCACAGATACGCAGTATTTT. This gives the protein CASSPGRGQGTDTQYF. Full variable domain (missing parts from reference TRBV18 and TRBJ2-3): NAGVMQNPRHLVRRRGQEARLRCSPMKGHSHVYWYRQLPEEGLKFMVYLQKENIIDESGMPKERFSAEFPKEGPSILRIQQVVRGDSAAYFCASSPGRGQGTDTQYFGPGTRLTVL.

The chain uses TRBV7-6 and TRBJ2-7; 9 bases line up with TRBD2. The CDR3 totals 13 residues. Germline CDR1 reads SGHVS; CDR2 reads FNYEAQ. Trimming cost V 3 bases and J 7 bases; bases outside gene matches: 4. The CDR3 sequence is CASSLGLAGEQYF. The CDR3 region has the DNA TGTGCCAGCAGCTTGGGCCTAGCGGGGGAGCAGTACTTC. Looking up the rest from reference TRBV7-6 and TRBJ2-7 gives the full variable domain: GAGVSQSPRYKVTKRGQDVALRCDPISGHVSLYWYRQALGQGPEFLTYFNYEAQQDKSGLPNDRFSAERPEGSISTLTIQRTEQRDSAMYRCASSLGLAGEQYFGPGTRLTVT.

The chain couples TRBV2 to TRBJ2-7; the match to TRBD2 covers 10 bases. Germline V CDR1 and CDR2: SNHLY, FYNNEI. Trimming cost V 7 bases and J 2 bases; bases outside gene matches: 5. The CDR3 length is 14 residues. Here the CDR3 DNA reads TGTGCCAGCACCCGACTAGCGGGTACCTACGAGCAGTACTTC. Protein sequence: CASTRLAGTYEQYF. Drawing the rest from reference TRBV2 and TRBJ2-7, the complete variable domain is EPEVTQTPSHQVTQMGQEVILRCVPISNHLYFYWYRQILGQKVEFLVSFYNNEISEKSEIFDDQFSVERPDGSNFTLKIRSTKLEDSAMYFCASTRLAGTYEQYFGPGTRLTVT.

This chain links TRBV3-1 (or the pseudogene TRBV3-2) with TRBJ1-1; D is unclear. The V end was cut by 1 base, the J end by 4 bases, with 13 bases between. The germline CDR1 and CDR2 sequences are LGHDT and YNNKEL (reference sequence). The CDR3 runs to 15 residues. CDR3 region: CASSQVMVGSTEAFF. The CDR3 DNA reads TGTGCCAGCAGCCAAGTGATGGTCGGGAGCACTGAAGCTTTCTTT.

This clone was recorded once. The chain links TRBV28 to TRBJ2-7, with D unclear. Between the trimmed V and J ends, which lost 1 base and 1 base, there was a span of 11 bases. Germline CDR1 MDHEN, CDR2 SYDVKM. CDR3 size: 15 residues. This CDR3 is CASSLFRTLSYEQYF. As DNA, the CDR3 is TGTGCCAGCAGTTTATTCCGTACCCTATCCTACGAGCAGTACTTC.

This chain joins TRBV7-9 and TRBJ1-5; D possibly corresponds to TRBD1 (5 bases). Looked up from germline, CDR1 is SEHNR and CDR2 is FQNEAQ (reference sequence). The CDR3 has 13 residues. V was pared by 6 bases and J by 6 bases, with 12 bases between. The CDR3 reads CASSLPGFQPQHF. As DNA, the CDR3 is TGTGCCAGCAGTCTACCAGGGTTTCAGCCCCAGCATTTT.

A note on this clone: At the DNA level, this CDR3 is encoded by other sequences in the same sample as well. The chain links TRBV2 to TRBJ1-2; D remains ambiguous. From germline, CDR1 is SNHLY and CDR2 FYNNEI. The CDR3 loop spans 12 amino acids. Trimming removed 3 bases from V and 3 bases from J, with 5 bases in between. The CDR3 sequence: CASSDRYYGYTF. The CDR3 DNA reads TGTGCCAGCAGTGACAGGTACTATGGCTACACCTTC.

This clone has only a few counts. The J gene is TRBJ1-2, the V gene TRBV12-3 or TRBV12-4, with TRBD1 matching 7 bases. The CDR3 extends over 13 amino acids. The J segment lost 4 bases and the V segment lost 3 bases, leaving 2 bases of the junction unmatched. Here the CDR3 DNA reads TGTGCCAGCAGTTTCGACAGGGCCTATGGCTACACCTTC. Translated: CASSFDRAYGYTF.

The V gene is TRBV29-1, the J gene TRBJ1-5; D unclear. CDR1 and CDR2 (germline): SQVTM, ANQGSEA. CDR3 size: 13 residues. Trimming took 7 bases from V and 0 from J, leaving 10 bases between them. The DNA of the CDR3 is TGCAGCGCAGGCCCTAATAGCAATCAGCCCCAGCATTTT. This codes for CSAGPNSNQPQHF. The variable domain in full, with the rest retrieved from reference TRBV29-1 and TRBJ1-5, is SAVISQKPSRDICQRGTSLTIQCQVDSQVTMMFWYRQQPGQSLTLIATANQGSEATYESGFVIDKFPISRPNLTFSTLTVSNMSPEDSSIYLCSAGPNSNQPQHFGDGTRLSIL.

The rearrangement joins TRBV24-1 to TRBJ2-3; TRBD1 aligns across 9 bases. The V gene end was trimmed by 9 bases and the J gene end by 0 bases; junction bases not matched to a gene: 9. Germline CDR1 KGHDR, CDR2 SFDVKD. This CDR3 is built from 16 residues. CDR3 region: CATGGSGTGSTDTQYF. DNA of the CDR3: TGTGCCACCGGGGGATCCGGGACAGGGAGCACAGATACGCAGTATTTT.

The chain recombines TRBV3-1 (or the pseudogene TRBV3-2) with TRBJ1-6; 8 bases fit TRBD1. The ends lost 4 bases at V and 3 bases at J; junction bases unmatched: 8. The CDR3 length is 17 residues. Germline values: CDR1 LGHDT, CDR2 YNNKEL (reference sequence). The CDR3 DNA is TGTGCCAGCAGCCTAATTCAAGGACAGGGCTATAATTCACCCCTCCACTTT. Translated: CASSLIQGQGYNSPLHF.

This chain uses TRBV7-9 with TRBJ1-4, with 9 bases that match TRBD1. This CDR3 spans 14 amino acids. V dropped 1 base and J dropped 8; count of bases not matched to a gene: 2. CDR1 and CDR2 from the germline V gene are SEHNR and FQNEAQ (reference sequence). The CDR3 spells CASSLDRGQEKLFF. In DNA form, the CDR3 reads TGTGCCAGCAGCTTAGACAGGGGGCAAGAAAAACTGTTTTTT.

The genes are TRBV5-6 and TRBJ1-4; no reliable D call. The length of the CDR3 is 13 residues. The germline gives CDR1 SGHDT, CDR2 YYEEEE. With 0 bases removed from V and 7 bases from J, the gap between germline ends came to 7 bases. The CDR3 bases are TGTGCCAGCAGCTTGGGAGGTTTTGAAAAACTGTTTTTT. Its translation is CASSLGGFEKLFF.

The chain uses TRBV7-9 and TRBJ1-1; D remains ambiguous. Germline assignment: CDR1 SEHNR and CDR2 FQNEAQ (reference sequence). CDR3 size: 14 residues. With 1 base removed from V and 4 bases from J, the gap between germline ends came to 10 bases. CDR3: CASSLEASSTEAFF. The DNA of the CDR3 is TGTGCCAGCAGCTTAGAGGCTAGTAGCACTGAAGCTTTCTTT.

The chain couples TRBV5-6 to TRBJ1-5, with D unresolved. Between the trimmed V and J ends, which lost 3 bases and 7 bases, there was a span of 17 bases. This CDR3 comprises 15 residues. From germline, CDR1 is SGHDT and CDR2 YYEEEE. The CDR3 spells CASSSGWRAGQPQHF. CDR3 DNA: TGTGCCAGCAGCTCCGGGTGGAGGGCGGGACAGCCCCAGCATTTT. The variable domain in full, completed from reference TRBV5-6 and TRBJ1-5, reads DAGVTQSPTHLIKTRGQQVTLRCSPKSGHDTVSWYQQALGQGPQFIFQYYEEEERQRGNFPDRFSGHQFPNYSSELNVNALLLGDSALYLCASSSGWRAGQPQHFGDGTRLSIL.

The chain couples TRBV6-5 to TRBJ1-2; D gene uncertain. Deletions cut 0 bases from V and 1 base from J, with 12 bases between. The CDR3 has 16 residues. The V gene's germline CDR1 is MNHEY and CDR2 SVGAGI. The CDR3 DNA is TGTGCCAGCAGTTACTCCGCGGCAGCCCTTAACTATGGCTACACCTTC. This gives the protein CASSYSAAALNYGYTF.